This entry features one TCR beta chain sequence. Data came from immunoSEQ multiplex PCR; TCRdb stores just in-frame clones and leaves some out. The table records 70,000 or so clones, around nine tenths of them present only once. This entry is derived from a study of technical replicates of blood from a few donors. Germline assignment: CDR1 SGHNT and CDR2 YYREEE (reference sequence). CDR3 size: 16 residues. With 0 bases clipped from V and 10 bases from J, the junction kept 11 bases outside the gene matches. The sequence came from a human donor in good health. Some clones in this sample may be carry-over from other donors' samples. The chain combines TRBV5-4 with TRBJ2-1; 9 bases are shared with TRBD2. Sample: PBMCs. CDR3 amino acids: CASSLVRGLAISEQFF. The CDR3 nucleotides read TGTGCCAGCAGCTTGGTTCGTGGACTAGCGATATCCGAGCAGTTCTTC.